These 3 T cell receptor beta chains were sequenced from one sample in a study of T cell changes during pregnancy in multiple sclerosis. TCRdb keeps only in-frame clones here, not all; method: immunoSEQ multiplex PCR. The sample carries about 40,000 clones, approximately 89% recorded once. Here the sequenced sample was peripheral blood, taken in the first trimester of pregnancy. The receptors were sampled from a female donor in good health, enrolled as a control in a pregnancy study.

The chain has TRBV11-1 and TRBJ2-3; TRBD2 is a possible D gene (6 bases). Trimming removed 4 bases from V and 1 base from J, with 18 bases in between. The germline CDR1 and CDR2 sequences are SGHAT and FQDESV (reference sequence). The CDR3 sequence is 17 residues long. This CDR3 is CASSSGGGEIGTDTQYF. CDR3 nucleotide sequence: TGTGCCAGCAGCTCTGGCGGAGGGGAGATAGGCACAGATACGCAGTATTTT.

The chain couples TRBV6-1 to TRBJ2-3, with TRBD2 matching 12 bases. The CDR3 loop spans 15 amino acids. Germline V CDR1 and CDR2: MNHNS, SASEGT. After removal of 2 bases from V and 4 bases from J, the junction contained 1 base not matched to a gene. CDR3 amino acids: CASSELAGGPDTQYF. In DNA, the CDR3 is TGTGCCAGCAGTGAACTAGCGGGAGGGCCAGATACGCAGTATTTT.

In nucleotides, the CDR3 is TGTGCCAGCAGCTCCATTTTAACAGGGGAAACCGGGGAGCTGTTTTTT. This gives the protein CASSSILTGETGELFF. The chain is built from TRBV11-2 and TRBJ2-2; 7 bases line up with TRBD1. V lost 4 bases to trimming and J lost 5 bases; unmatched junction nucleotides: 10. Germline loops: CDR1 SGHAT, CDR2 FQNNGV. The length of the CDR3 is 16 residues. The complete variable domain, with remaining parts taken from reference TRBV11-2 and TRBJ2-2, reads EAGVAQSPRYKIIEKRQSVAFWCNPISGHATLYWYQQILGQGPKLLIQFQNNGVVDDSQLPKDRFSAERLKGVDSTLKIQPAKLEDSAVYLCASSSILTGETGELFFGEGSRLTVL.